The 6 T cell receptor beta chains below all came from one sample that was sequenced in a study of human thymus T cells. Sequencing was performed with immunoSEQ multiplex PCR; in TCRdb, only in-frame clones are kept and a portion is missing. The profile covers tens of thousands of clones, with about 95% appearing a single time and about 0.03% taken by the ten largest. Thymic material originated from resections removed in the course of corrective heart surgery. The sample was thymus tissue. The source is a girl in the first two years of life with a congenital heart defect but otherwise immunologically healthy.

V and J are TRBV7-9 and TRBJ1-3, with D possibly being TRBD1 (5 bases). The germline V gene has CDR1 SEHNR and CDR2 FQNEAQ (reference sequence). The CDR3 spans 16 residues. Trimming removed 1 base from V and 5 bases from J, with 15 bases in between. For the CDR3, the DNA is TGTGCCAGCAGCTTAGAGTCTTACAGGATGAGAAACACCATATATTTT. Amino acids: CASSLESYRMRNTIYF.

This sequence joins TRBV7-2 and TRBJ2-5; D gene ambiguous. V shed 4 bases and J shed 4 bases, with 13 bases lying between them. The CDR3 extends over 14 amino acids. Germline CDR1 and CDR2: SGHTA and FQGNSA. This CDR3 is CASSSPEWAETQYF. The CDR3 coding sequence is TGTGCCAGCAGCTCCCCCGAGTGGGCAGAGACCCAGTACTTC.

The chain employs TRBV18 and TRBJ1-3, with D hard to call. The germline V gene encodes CDR1 KGHSH and CDR2 LQKENI. V dropped 3 bases and J dropped 0 bases, with 12 bases sitting between them. This CDR3 is 16 amino acids long. In nucleotides, the CDR3 is TGTGCCAGCTCACCCAACAAGGTGCACTCTGGAAACACCATATATTTT. Its protein product is CASSPNKVHSGNTIYF.

The gene calls are TRBV7-2 and TRBJ2-5; D remains unclear. The CDR3 is made up of 14 amino acids. V lost 1 base and J 0 bases, leaving 6 bases between the germline ends. Germline CDR1 reads SGHTA; CDR2 reads FQGNSA. CDR3 DNA: TGTGCCAGCAGCTTAGATGGCAACCAAGAGACCCAGTACTTC. It encodes CASSLDGNQETQYF. The whole variable domain, filled in from reference TRBV7-2 and TRBJ2-5, reads GAGVSQSPSNKVTEKGKDVELRCDPISGHTALYWYRQSLGQGLEFLIYFQGNSAPDKSGLPSDRFSAERTGGSVSTLTIQRTQQEDSAVYLCASSLDGNQETQYFGPGTRLLVL.

The DNA of the CDR3 is TGTGCCAGCAGCTCCCGGGGAACTAACTATGGCTACACCTTC. Encoded protein: CASSSRGTNYGYTF. This chain connects TRBV5-4 to TRBJ1-2, with D unclear. The CDR3 consists of 14 residues. The germline gives CDR1 SGHNT, CDR2 YYREEE (reference sequence). Trimming left V 3 bases short and J 0 bases short, with 9 bases between.

J is TRBJ2-3 and V is TRBV7-2, with TRBD2 as a possible D gene (5 bases). V lost 1 base to trimming and J lost 1 base, with 9 bases between them. CDR3 length equals 15 residues. CDR1 and CDR2 (germline): SGHTA, FQGNSA. The CDR3 region has the DNA TGTGCCAGCAGCTTAGGGGAGAGCGGCACAGATACGCAGTATTTT. Translated, it gives CASSLGESGTDTQYF.